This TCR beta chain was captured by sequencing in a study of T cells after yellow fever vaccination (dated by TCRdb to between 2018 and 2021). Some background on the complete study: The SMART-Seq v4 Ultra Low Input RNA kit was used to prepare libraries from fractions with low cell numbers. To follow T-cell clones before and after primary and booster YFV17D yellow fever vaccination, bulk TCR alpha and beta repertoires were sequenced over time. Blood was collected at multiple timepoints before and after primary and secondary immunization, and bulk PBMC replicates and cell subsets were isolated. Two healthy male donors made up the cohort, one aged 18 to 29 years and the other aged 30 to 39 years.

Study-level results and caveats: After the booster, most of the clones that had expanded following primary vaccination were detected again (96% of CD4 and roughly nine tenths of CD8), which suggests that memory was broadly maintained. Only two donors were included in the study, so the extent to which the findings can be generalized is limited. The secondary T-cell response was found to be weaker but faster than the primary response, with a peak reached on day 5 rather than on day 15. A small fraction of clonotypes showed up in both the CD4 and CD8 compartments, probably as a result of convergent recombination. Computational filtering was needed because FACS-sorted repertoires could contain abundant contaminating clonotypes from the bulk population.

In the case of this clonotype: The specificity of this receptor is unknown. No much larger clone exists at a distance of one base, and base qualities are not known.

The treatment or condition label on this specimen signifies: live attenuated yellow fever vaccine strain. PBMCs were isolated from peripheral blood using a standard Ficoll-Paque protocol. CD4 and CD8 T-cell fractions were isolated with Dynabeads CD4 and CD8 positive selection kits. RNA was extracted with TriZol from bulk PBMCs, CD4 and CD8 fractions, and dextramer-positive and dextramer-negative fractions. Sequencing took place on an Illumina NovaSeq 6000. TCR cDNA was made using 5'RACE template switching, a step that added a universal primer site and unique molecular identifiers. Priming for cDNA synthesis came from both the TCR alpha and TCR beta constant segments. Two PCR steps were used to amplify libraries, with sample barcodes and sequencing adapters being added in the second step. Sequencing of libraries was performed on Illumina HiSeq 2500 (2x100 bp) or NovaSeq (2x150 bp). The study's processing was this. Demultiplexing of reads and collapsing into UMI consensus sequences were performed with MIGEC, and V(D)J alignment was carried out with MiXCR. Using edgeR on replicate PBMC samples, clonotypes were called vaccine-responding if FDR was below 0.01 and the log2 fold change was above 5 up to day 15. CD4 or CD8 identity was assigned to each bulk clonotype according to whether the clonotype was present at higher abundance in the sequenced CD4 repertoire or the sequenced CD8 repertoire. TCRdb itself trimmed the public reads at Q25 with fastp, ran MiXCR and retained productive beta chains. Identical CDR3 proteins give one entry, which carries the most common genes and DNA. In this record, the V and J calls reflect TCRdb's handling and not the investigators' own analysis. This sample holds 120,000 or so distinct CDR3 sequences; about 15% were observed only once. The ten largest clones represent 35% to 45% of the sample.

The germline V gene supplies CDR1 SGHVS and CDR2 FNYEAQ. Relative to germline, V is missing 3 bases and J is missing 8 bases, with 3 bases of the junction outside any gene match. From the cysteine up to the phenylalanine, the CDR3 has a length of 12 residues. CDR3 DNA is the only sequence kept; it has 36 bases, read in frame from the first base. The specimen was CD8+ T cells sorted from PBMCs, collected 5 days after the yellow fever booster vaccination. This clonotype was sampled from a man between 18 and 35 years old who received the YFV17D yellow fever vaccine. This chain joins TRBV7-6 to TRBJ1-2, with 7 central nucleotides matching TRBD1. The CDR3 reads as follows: CASSLAGGGYTF. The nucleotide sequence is TGTGCCAGCAGCTTGGCAGGGGGAGGCTACACCTTC. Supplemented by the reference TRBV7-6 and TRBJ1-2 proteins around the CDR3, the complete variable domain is GAGVSQSPRYKVTKRGQDVALRCDPISGHVSLYWYRQALGQGPEFLTYFNYEAQQDKSGLPNDRFSAERPEGSISTLTIQRTEQRDSAMYRCASSLAGGGYTFGSGTRLTVV.